This T cell receptor (beta chain) was retrieved from a study of Graves' ophthalmopathy and Graves' hyperthyroidism. Study outcomes and limitations: A 13-signature model separated ophthalmopathy from stable hyperthyroidism, about 90% sensitivity, 65% to 82% specificity.

Clinical symptoms, serum thyroxine, TRAb, thyroid ultrasound and orbital computed tomography determined diagnosis. The PBMCs had their origin in 10 ml of fresh peripheral blood. This clonotype was seen a single time. Its antigen is currently unknown. The CDR3 runs to 15 residues. The germline V and J ends were trimmed by 4 bases and 6 bases, with 18 bases remaining between them. Per the germline V gene, CDR1 is SEHNR and CDR2 is FQNEAQ (reference sequence). Researchers took RNA transcripts and amplified TCR beta CDR3 regions from them. First-round RT-PCR relied on HTBI primers, and a second-round multiplex PCR came next. From the multiplex PCR reads, TCRdb called clonotypes with MiXCR, one entry per CDR3 protein. The sample consists of 200,000 to 250,000 distinct CDR3 sequences, around 42% of them appearing once.

Material: peripheral blood. The V gene is TRBV7-9, the J gene TRBJ1-2; no clear D. The sequence came from an adult man with Graves' ophthalmopathy. The CDR3 here is CASSSLGREWNGYTF. The DNA of the CDR3 is TGTGCCAGCAGCTCCCTTGGACGGGAATGGAATGGCTACACCTTC.